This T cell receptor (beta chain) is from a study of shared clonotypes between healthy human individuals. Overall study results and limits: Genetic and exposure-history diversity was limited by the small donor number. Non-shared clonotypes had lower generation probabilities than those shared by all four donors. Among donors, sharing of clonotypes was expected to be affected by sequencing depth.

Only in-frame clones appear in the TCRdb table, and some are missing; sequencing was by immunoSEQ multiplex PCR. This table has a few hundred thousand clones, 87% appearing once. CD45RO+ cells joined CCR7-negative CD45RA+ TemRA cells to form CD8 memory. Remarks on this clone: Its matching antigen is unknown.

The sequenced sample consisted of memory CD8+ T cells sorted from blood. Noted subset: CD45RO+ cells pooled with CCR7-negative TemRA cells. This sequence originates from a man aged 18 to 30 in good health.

The CDR3 DNA is TGCAGCGCCCTGGGACAGGGGAGGGCGGGTGAGCAGTACTTC. This gives the protein CSALGQGRAGEQYF. The rearrangement uses TRBV29-1 and TRBJ2-7, with 10 bases aligning to TRBD1. Germline CDR1 and CDR2: SQVTM and ANQGSEA. The V segment lost 7 bases and the J segment 7 bases; nucleotides outside the gene matches: 13. This CDR3 is built from 14 residues.